This T cell receptor beta chain was captured in a study of CD8 T cells in ankylosing spondylitis. The study, taken as a whole, reports: In reactive arthritis synovial fluid and blood, some motif variants had been reported before. Clones tied to disease were said to be significantly enriched in matched ankylosing spondylitis synovial fluid. Seven to nine highly homologous variants formed a TCR beta motif that appeared characteristic of ankylosing spondylitis blood.

Via MiXCR, TCRdb re-called the 5' RACE reads, giving one row per CDR3 protein. Among roughly 230,000 distinct CDR3 sequences listed, 8.2% were seen once. This clonotype appeared many times. What it recognizes is unknown. The CDR3 extends over 15 amino acids. Trimming removed 6 bases at V and 6 bases at J, with 21 bases between. The specimen sequenced was blood, either unsorted or a sorted T cell fraction (not recorded which). V and J are TRBV12-3 or TRBV12-4 and TRBJ2-7, with D perhaps given as TRBD1 or TRBD2 (6 bases each). The sequence was obtained from a female donor with ankylosing spondylitis or in good health (not recorded which). CDR3 amino acids: CASSRGDTPLREQYF. CDR3 bases: TGTGCCAGCAGCCGCGGGGACACTCCTCTACGCGAGCAGTACTTC.